One TCR beta chain is described in this entry. The V end was cut by 3 bases, the J end by 0 bases, with 6 bases between. The CDR3 totals 13 residues. Germline CDR1 is SGHTA and CDR2 is FQGTGA. This entry comes from a study of blood T cell repertoires in COVID-19. The overall study: Samples representing acute and convalescent COVID-19 were sourced from the United States, Italy and Spain. The cDNA or gDNA used as material had been derived from T cells, B-cell-depleted T cells, or PBMCs.

Authors' processing steps: It was from reference gene primer amplification that nucleated cell counts were estimated. Sequencing was performed with immunoSEQ multiplex PCR; in TCRdb, only in-frame clones are kept and a portion is missing. The DNA gave D and trimming, while V, J and clone size come from that table. This table holds over 25,000 clones, 75% to 95% found once. The clonotype originates from a human donor with active COVID-19. The donor label of this sample is uncertain. Sequenced sample: peripheral blood. The V and J genes are TRBV7-3 and TRBJ2-7, with D possibly matching TRBD2 (5 bases). The CDR3 nucleotides are TGTGCCAGCAGCTTCCGGGACTCCTACGAGCAGTACTTC. Translated: CASSFRDSYEQYF.